This T cell receptor beta chain was recovered during a study of technical replicates of blood from a few donors. CDR3 length: 14 amino acids. Germline CDR1 and CDR2: GTSNPN and SVGIG (reference sequence). V was trimmed by 7 bases and J by 2 bases, leaving 16 bases between them. Some clones are missing from TCRdb's copy, which holds only in-frame ones; the method was immunoSEQ multiplex PCR. The table lists about 94,000 clones, under 97% of them singletons. The sequencing input was T cells isolated from PBMCs. The sequence was collected from a human donor in good health. V usage is TRBV30 and J usage is TRBJ2-3; TRBD1 is a possible D gene (5 bases). CDR3 sequence: CASLLGRATDTQYF. CDR3 in DNA: TGTGCCTCGCTTTTGGGGCGAGCCACAGATACGCAGTATTTT.